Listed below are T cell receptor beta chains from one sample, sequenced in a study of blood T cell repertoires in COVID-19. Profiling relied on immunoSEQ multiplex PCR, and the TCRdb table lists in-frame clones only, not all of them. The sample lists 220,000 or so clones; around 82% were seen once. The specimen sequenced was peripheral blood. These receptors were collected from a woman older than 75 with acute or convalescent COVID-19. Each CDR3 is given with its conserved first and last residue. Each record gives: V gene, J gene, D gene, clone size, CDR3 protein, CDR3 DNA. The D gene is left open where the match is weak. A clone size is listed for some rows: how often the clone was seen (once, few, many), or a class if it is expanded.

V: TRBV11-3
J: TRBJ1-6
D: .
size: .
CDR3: CASSLARPPLHF
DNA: TGTGCCAGCAGCTTAGCTAGGCCACCCCTCCACTTT

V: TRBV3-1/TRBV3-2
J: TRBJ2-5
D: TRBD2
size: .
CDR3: CASSQRGVLVGQETQYF
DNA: TGTGCCAGCAGCCAACGGGGGGTCCTAGTAGGCCAAGAGACCCAGTACTTC

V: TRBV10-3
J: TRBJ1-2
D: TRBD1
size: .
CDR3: CAISEGRGDNYGYTF
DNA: TGTGCCATCAGTGAGGGCAGGGGGGATAACTATGGCTACACCTTC

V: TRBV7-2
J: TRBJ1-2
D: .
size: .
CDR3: CASSVTDSPRYGYTF
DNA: TGTGCCAGCAGCGTTACGGACAGCCCTCGTTATGGCTACACCTTC

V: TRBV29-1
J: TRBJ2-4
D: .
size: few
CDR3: CSVGYEGVQNIQYF
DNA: TGCAGCGTTGGATACGAGGGCGTCCAAAACATTCAGTACTTC

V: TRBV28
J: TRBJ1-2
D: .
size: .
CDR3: CASSSFGRTANYGYTF
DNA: TGTGCCAGCAGTTCATTTGGACGGACAGCTAACTATGGCTACACCTTC

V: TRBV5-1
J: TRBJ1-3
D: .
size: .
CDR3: CASTSGPQEGNTIYF
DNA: TGCGCCAGCACCAGCGGGCCCCAGGAGGGAAACACCATATATTTT

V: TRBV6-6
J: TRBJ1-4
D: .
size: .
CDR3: CASSIDRLNEKLFF
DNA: TGTGCCAGCAGTATAGACAGACTTAATGAAAAACTGTTTTTT

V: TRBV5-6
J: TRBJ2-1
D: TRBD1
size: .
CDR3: CASSLPQGPYNEQFF
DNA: TGTGCCAGCAGCTTACCACAGGGGCCGTACAATGAGCAGTTCTTC

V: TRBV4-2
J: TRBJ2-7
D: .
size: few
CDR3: CASSQDRQSWSEQYF
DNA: TGTGCCAGCAGCCAAGATCGCCAGAGCTGGAGCGAGCAGTACTTC

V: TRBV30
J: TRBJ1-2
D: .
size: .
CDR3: CAWSTTTVVLRGYTF
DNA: TGTGCCTGGAGTACAACGACAGTAGTTCTACGGGGCTACACCTTC

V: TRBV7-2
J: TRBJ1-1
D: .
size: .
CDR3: CASSLAEEMNTEAFF
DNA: TGTGCCAGCAGCTTAGCGGAGGAAATGAACACTGAAGCTTTCTTT

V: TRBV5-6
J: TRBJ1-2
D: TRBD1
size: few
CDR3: CASSLDERTGGGDGYTF
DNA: TGTGCCAGCAGCTTGGACGAGCGGACAGGGGGCGGTGATGGCTACACCTTC

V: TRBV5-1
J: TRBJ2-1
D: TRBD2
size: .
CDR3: CASSLVPSSGVRYNEQFF
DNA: TGCGCCAGCAGCTTGGTACCCTCTAGCGGGGTACGGTACAATGAGCAGTTCTTC

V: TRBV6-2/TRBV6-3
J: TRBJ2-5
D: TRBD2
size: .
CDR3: CASSYRASGLPREGQYF
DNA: TGTGCCAGCAGTTACAGGGCTAGCGGGCTACCAAGAGAGGGCCAGTACTTC

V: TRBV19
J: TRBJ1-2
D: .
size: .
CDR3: CASSDRANYGYTF
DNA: TGTGCCAGTAGTGACAGAGCTAACTATGGCTACACCTTC

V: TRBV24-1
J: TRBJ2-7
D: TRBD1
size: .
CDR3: CATSDRTGSEQYF
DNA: TGTGCCACCAGTGACAGGACAGGTAGCGAGCAGTACTTC

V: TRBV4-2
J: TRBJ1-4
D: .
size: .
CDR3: CASSQVFQNDEKLFF
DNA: TGTGCCAGCAGCCAAGTTTTCCAGAACGATGAAAAACTGTTTTTT